What follows describes a single TCR beta chain. Primed by a sample-barcoded 5' primer and a J-beta primer mix, a second PCR proceeded for 7 to 11 cycles. Each CDR3 protein gets one entry after TCRdb re-called the 5' RACE reads with MiXCR. The data contain around 1,600,000 distinct CDR3 sequences, roughly 43% of them singletons. The data stem from a study of blood T cells in healthy people across ages. CDR3 length equals 16 residues. Germline CDR1 SGHDT, CDR2 YYEEEE. V lost 4 bases to trimming and J lost 4 bases, with 17 bases between them. The chain is built from TRBV5-6 and TRBJ1-4, with D possibly matching TRBD1 (5 bases). The sequencing input was blood. The TCR originated in a woman between 18 and 29 years old in good health. CDR3 residues: CASSDRGAPYNEKLFF. The CDR3 DNA reads TGTGCCAGCAGCGACCGTGGGGCCCCCTATAATGAAAAACTGTTTTTT.